These T cell receptor beta chains were read from a single sample in a study of beta chain features in type 1 diabetes. Measured with immunoSEQ multiplex PCR; TCRdb has only the in-frame clones, and not every one. The repertoire includes 350,000 to 450,000 clones, over 12% of them detected once, and approximately 0.019% sits in the top ten. Specimen: naive CD4+ T cells from blood. Every receptor here comes from a woman under 30 in good health. Each CDR3 is given with its conserved first and last residue. D genes are given only for firm matches. The listing skips clone size in some rows; elsewhere it reads once, few, many or a size class.

TRBV30	few	TRBJ1-1	.	TGTGCCTGGAGTGCGTTCAGGGGCACTGAAGCTTTCTTT	CAWSAFRGTEAFF
TRBV4-3	.	TRBJ2-4	TRBD2	TGCGCCAGCAGCCAAGATGGTGGGACTAGCGGGACGAACATTCAGTACTTC	CASSQDGGTSGTNIQYF
TRBV6-1	few	TRBJ2-1	.	TGTGCCAGCAGTGAAGGGGACTTCTGGGATGAGCAGTTCTTC	CASSEGDFWDEQFF
TRBV6-5	.	TRBJ2-7	.	TGTGCCAGCAGTACCAGCTACGAGCAGTACTTC	CASSTSYEQYF
TRBV25-1	few	TRBJ1-4	TRBD1	TGTGCCAGCCGTAGAGCAGGGGGCGTGAATGAAAAACTGTTTTTT	CASRRAGGVNEKLFF
TRBV30	few	TRBJ2-7	TRBD2	TGTGCCTGGAGCGGAGCGGGAGGTTACGAGCAGTACTTC	CAWSGAGGYEQYF
TRBV9	few	TRBJ2-3	TRBD2	TGTGCCAGCAGCGTAGCGGGACTAGCCACGGTCACAGATACGCAGTATTTT	CASSVAGLATVTDTQYF
TRBV28	.	TRBJ2-3	.	TGTGCCAGCAGCCCCGGACAGATTCGGACAGATACGCAGTATTTT	CASSPGQIRTDTQYF
TRBV5-4	few	TRBJ1-1	.	TGTGCCAGCAGCCTGCAGGGCCCTGAAGCTTTCTTT	CASSLQGPEAFF
TRBV30	.	TRBJ1-1	TRBD1	TGTGCCTCGGACAGGGGAACGGGAACTGAAGCTTTCTTT	CASDRGTGTEAFF
TRBV27	.	TRBJ2-7	.	TGTGCCAGCGCAGCTAGGCCTTACTACGAGCAGTACTTC	CASAARPYYEQYF
TRBV4-1	.	TRBJ2-5	TRBD2	TGCGCCAGCAGCCACTCAAATAGCGGGAATGAAGAGACCCAGTACTTC	CASSHSNSGNEETQYF
TRBV5-4	.	TRBJ1-1	TRBD1	TGTGCCAGCAGCTCGGGACAGTGGAACACTGAAGCTTTCTTT	CASSSGQWNTEAFF
TRBV2	.	TRBJ2-5	.	TGTGCCAGCAGTGAGGAGGGGACCCAGTACTTC	CASSEEGTQYF
TRBV2	few	TRBJ2-7	TRBD1	TGTGCCAGCAGTGGACAGGGCCCCTACGAGCAGTACTTC	CASSGQGPYEQYF
TRBV29-1	few	TRBJ2-2	TRBD2	TGCAGCCATCGGGGCGGGAGGGCCTGTAGAACCGGGGAGCTGTTTTTT	CSHRGGRACRTGELFF
TRBV2	few	TRBJ1-5	.	TGTGCCAGCACGCCAGGGGTCAATCAGCCCCAGCATTTT	CASTPGVNQPQHF
TRBV30	.	TRBJ2-1	TRBD2	TGTGCCTGGACGGGTGCAGCGAGCGGGAGTCTCCATGAGCAGTTCTTC	CAWTGAASGSLHEQFF
TRBV7-9	.	TRBJ1-2	.	TGTGCCAGCAGCTCCCGGTCCTATGGCTACACCTTC	CASSSRSYGYTF
TRBV7-9	.	TRBJ2-5	TRBD1	TGTGCCAGCAGCTTCGGGACAGTCCAAGAGACCCAGTACTTC	CASSFGTVQETQYF